Shown below are 19 T cell receptor beta chains from a single sample sequenced in a study of blood T cell repertoires in COVID-19. The assay was immunoSEQ multiplex PCR, and TCRdb's table has in-frame clones only and misses some. The table shows 310,000 or so clones, with 70% to 90% occurring only once. The specimen was PBMCs or T cells enriched from blood (not recorded which). Source of these receptors: a middle-aged woman who had recovered from COVID-19.

The V gene is TRBV27, the J gene TRBJ2-2; the match to TRBD2 covers 8 bases. The V segment lost 5 bases and the J segment 5 bases; nucleotides outside the gene matches: 10. Germline assignment: CDR1 MNHEY and CDR2 SMNVEV (reference sequence). The CDR3 consists of 16 residues. CDR3 sequence reads: CASSLLGSGSTGELFF. As DNA, the CDR3 is TGTGCCAGCAGTCTTCTGGGCAGCGGGAGTACCGGGGAGCTGTTTTTT.

The gene calls are TRBV30 and TRBJ2-3; 10 bases are a match to TRBD1. Germline V gives CDR1 GTSNPN, CDR2 SVGIG (reference sequence). This CDR3 has 13 amino acids. V was clipped by 5 bases and J by 7 bases; unmatched bases: 6. CDR3 nucleotide sequence: TGTGCCTGGGACAGGGGGCGAGGGAATACGCAGTATTTT. This encodes CAWDRGRGNTQYF.

This clone was detected a few times. This CDR3 is CASSFRLAGANTGELFF. DNA for the CDR3: TGTGCCAGCAGCTTCCGACTAGCGGGAGCGAACACCGGGGAGCTGTTTTTT. The chain carries TRBV5-6 and TRBJ2-2; 12 positions agree with TRBD2. Trimming at V came to 2 bases and at J to 0 bases, leaving 2 bases not matched to a gene. Germline CDR1 is SGHDT and CDR2 is YYEEEE. The CDR3 is made up of 17 amino acids. The variable domain in full, completed from reference TRBV5-6 and TRBJ2-2, reads DAGVTQSPTHLIKTRGQQVTLRCSPKSGHDTVSWYQQALGQGPQFIFQYYEEEERQRGNFPDRFSGHQFPNYSSELNVNALLLGDSALYLCASSFRLAGANTGELFFGEGSRLTVL.

This clone was found once. The gene calls are TRBV5-1 and TRBJ1-6; weak D call: TRBD1 (5 bases). Per germline, CDR1 SGHRS and CDR2 YFSETQ. V shed 4 bases and J shed 6 bases, with 14 bases lying between them. This CDR3 is built from 15 residues. CDR3 nucleotide sequence: TGCGCCAGCAGCGGTTTCGACAGCATTAATTCACCCCTCCACTTT. Translation gives CASSGFDSINSPLHF.

This rearrangement joins TRBV2 to TRBJ2-7, with TRBD1 matching 7 bases. Germline V CDR1 and CDR2: SNHLY, FYNNEI. There are 16 residues in the CDR3. V gave up 6 bases and J gave up 2 bases; unmatched junction bases: 13. CDR3 nucleotides: TGTGCCAGCAGCGTCGCCACAGGGGCGTATACCTACGAGCAGTACTTC. It translates to CASSVATGAYTYEQYF.

V usage is TRBV7-9 and J usage is TRBJ2-5, with 7 bases identical to TRBD1. The junction had 12 bases not matched to a gene; V was cut back by 4 bases and J by 1 base. The CDR3 runs to 17 residues. The V gene's germline CDR1 is SEHNR and CDR2 FQNEAQ (reference sequence). The CDR3 DNA reads TGTGCCAGCAGCTACACCCATGACCGGGACAGCCAAGAGACCCAGTACTTC. It translates to CASSYTHDRDSQETQYF.

The rearrangement links TRBV7-8 to TRBJ1-3; D is ambiguous. Trimming took off 3 bases at V and 1 base at J, with 16 bases between the two ends. Germline V lookup: CDR1 SGHVS, CDR2 FQNEAQ. The CDR3 totals 17 residues. Here the CDR3 DNA reads TGTGCCAGCAGCTTTGGGGTGAGGGATCGTTCTGGAAACACCATATATTTT. Translated, it gives CASSFGVRDRSGNTIYF.

The J gene is TRBJ1-3, the V gene TRBV3-1 (or the pseudogene TRBV3-2); TRBD1 might be the D (5 bases). This CDR3 comprises 14 residues. Germline V CDR1 and CDR2: LGHDT, YNNKEL (reference sequence). Trimming pared 3 bases from V and 0 bases from J, leaving 6 bases between. In DNA form, the CDR3 reads TGTGCCAGCAGCCAGGGGGGCTCTGGAAACACCATATATTTT. Amino acid sequence: CASSQGGSGNTIYF.

The J gene is TRBJ1-6, the V gene TRBV4-3, with 7 bases matching TRBD1. V was pared by 4 bases and J by 5 bases, with 11 bases of the junction left unmatched. CDR1 LGHNA and CDR2 YSLEER come from the germline V gene. This CDR3 contains 17 residues. This CDR3 is CASSRVTGNSDNSPLHF. The CDR3 DNA sequence: TGCGCCAGCAGCCGGGTGACAGGGAATAGTGATAATTCACCCCTCCACTTT.

The chain joins TRBV4-1 to TRBJ2-1, with 10 bases matching TRBD2. Per germline, CDR1 MGHRA and CDR2 YSYEKL. The CDR3 spans 16 residues. V shed 0 bases and J 6 bases; nucleotides not matched to a gene: 5. The DNA for the CDR3 is TGCGCCAGCAGCCAAGAGTGGCTAGCGGGAGCCAATGAGCAGTTCTTC. Amino acid sequence: CASSQEWLAGANEQFF.

A single count supports this clone. This chain uses TRBV19 with TRBJ2-5, with 8 bases lining up with TRBD1. The CDR3 covers 13 residues. V lost 5 bases to trimming and J lost 3 bases; unmatched junction nucleotides: 2. Germline lookup yields CDR1 LNHDA and CDR2 SQIVND (reference sequence). The CDR3 nucleotides are TGTGCCAGTAGTCCGACAGGGGAAGAGACCCAGTACTTC. This sequence encodes CASSPTGEETQYF.

This sequence joins TRBV12-3 or TRBV12-4 and TRBJ1-2; D is ambiguous. The V end was cut by 7 bases, the J end by 3 bases, with 9 bases between. The CDR3 sequence is 12 residues long. The CDR3 bases are TGTGCCAGCACCCCTCTAGACTATGGCTACACCTTC. Translating gives CASTPLDYGYTF.

CDR3 coding DNA: TGTGCCACCAGCAGAGGGTCGGTCTGGGAGGACGGCTACACCTTC. As protein: CATSRGSVWEDGYTF. The rearrangement uses TRBV15 and TRBJ1-2; no clear D. Germline CDR1 is LNHNV and CDR2 is YYDKDF (reference sequence). The V gene lost 1 base and the J gene lost 8 bases, with 17 bases spanning the gap. This CDR3 region has 15 residues. The full variable domain, in which reference TRBV15 and TRBJ1-2 provide the parts outside the CDR3, is DAMVIQNPRYQVTQFGKPVTLSCSQTLNHNVMYWYQQKSSQAPKLLFHYYDKDFNNEADTPDNFQSRRPNTSFCFLDIRSPGLGDTAMYLCATSRGSVWEDGYTFGSGTRLTVV.

The V gene is TRBV7-2, the J gene TRBJ2-5; 9 nucleotides line up with TRBD1. Germline lookup yields CDR1 SGHTA and CDR2 FQGNSA. This CDR3 has 16 residues. The trim removed 5 bases at V and 6 bases at J, leaving 13 bases unmatched. The CDR3 coding sequence is TGTGCCAGCAGCCCTCCCGGGACAGGGTTTCGGAAGACCCAGTACTTC. It is translated as CASSPPGTGFRKTQYF. Together with reference TRBV7-2 and TRBJ2-5, the CDR3 gives the full variable domain: GAGVSQSPSNKVTEKGKDVELRCDPISGHTALYWYRQSLGQGLEFLIYFQGNSAPDKSGLPSDRFSAERTGGSVSTLTIQRTQQEDSAVYLCASSPPGTGFRKTQYFGPGTRLLVL.

V gene TRBV18 combines with J gene TRBJ2-1; 11 bases are a match to TRBD2. CDR1 and CDR2 (germline): KGHSH, LQKENI. CDR3 length equals 18 residues. Unmatched junction bases numbered 8, after V lost 3 bases and J lost 1 base. The CDR3 reads CASSPAGTSGNSYNEQFF. The CDR3 DNA follows: TGTGCCAGCTCACCGGCCGGGACTAGCGGCAATTCCTACAATGAGCAGTTCTTC. The whole variable domain, remainder taken from reference TRBV18 and TRBJ2-1, is NAGVMQNPRHLVRRRGQEARLRCSPMKGHSHVYWYRQLPEEGLKFMVYLQKENIIDESGMPKERFSAEFPKEGPSILRIQQVVRGDSAAYFCASSPAGTSGNSYNEQFFGPGTRLTVL.

The chain carries TRBV29-1 and TRBJ2-1; possibly TRBD1 for D (6 bases). CDR1 and CDR2 from the germline V gene are SQVTM and ANQGSEA. The ends were cut back, 0 bases at V and 3 bases at J, with 12 bases in the middle. The CDR3 totals 15 residues. The CDR3 bases are TGCAGCGTTGAAGATGGGGGCAGTCTCTACAATGAGCAGTTCTTC. It translates to CSVEDGGSLYNEQFF.

The rearrangement links TRBV2 to TRBJ2-1; TRBD2 matches at 11 bases. CDR3 size: 14 residues. The V and J ends lost 6 bases and 8 bases, in that order; junction bases with no gene match: 6. The germline gives CDR1 SNHLY, CDR2 FYNNEI. The CDR3, as DNA: TGTGCCAGCAGCGGGACTAGCGGTCTCTATGAGCAGTTCTTC. Translation: CASSGTSGLYEQFF.

The sample holds one count of this clone. This rearrangement joins TRBV28 to TRBJ2-7, with 13 bases fitting TRBD2. This CDR3 has 14 amino acids. Looked up from germline, CDR1 is MDHEN and CDR2 is SYDVKM. Trimming cost V 4 bases and J 8 bases; bases outside gene matches: 5. CDR3 nucleotide sequence: TGTGCCAGCAGTTCCGGACTAGCGGGGGCGAAGCAGTACTTC. Translating gives CASSSGLAGAKQYF. Based on the CDR3 plus reference TRBV28 and TRBJ2-7, the full variable domain is DVKVTQSSRYLVKRTGEKVFLECVQDMDHENMFWYRQDPGLGLRLIYFSYDVKMKEKGDIPEGYSVSREKKERFSLILESASTNQTSMYLCASSSGLAGAKQYFGPGTRLTVT.

The J gene is TRBJ1-2, the V gene TRBV11-3; TRBD1 agrees at 8 bases. This CDR3 is 14 amino acids long. The junction had 9 bases not matched to a gene; V was cut back by 4 bases and J by 8 bases. Per germline, CDR1 SGHNT and CDR2 YENEEA. DNA for the CDR3: TGTGCCAGCAGCTCAGGGGGCGCAGCGGGCGGCTACACCTTC. It encodes CASSSGGAAGGYTF.